The rows below give T cell receptor beta chains drawn from one sample of a study of blood T cells in healthy people across ages. TCRdb reanalysed the 5' RACE reads using MiXCR and keeps one entry per CDR3 protein. There are 600,000 to 800,000 distinct CDR3 sequences in the sample; around 21% occur only once, and roughly 3.7% lies in the top ten. The sequenced sample was blood. These receptors came from a man aged 65-85 years in good health. The CDR3 runs from the conserved cysteine through the conserved F or W. A D gene is named only where the DNA matches it firmly. Part of the rows lack a size; the others show once, few, many or a class for expanded clones.

j_call | clone_size | v_call | d_call | cdr3_nt | cdr3_aa
TRBJ2-1 | many | TRBV28 | TRBD2 | TGTGCCAGTTCACCTGGACTAGCGGGAGGTAATGAGCAGTTCTTC | CASSPGLAGGNEQFF
TRBJ2-7 | few | TRBV6-2/TRBV6-3 | TRBD2 | TGTGCCAGCAGTTCCCCCCTAGCGGGAGGCTACGAGCAGTACTTC | CASSSPLAGGYEQYF
TRBJ2-5 | - | TRBV5-4 | - | TGTGCCAGCAGCTTGGACTACGGGACCCAGTACTTC | CASSLDYGTQYF
TRBJ2-5 | - | TRBV27 | - | TGTGCCAGCAGCCACCCGGGGGCGGGAGAAGAGACCCAGTACTTC | CASSHPGAGEETQYF
TRBJ2-3 | few | TRBV6-4 | TRBD1 | TGTGCCAGCAGTGAAGACAGGGCTAGCACAGATACGCAGTATTTT | CASSEDRASTDTQYF
TRBJ2-5 | - | TRBV20-1 | TRBD2 | TGCAGTGCTAGGGTGCCCGTCGGACTAGCCCAAGAGACCCAGTACTTC | CSARVPVGLAQETQYF
TRBJ2-5 | few | TRBV5-1 | - | TGCGCCAGCAGCTTGCGTTCGGGGCGTCAAGAGACCCAGTACTTC | CASSLRSGRQETQYF
TRBJ2-1 | many | TRBV29-1 | TRBD2 | TGCAGCGTTGTGGTAGCGGGAGTTAACGATGAGCAGTTCTTC | CSVVVAGVNDEQFF
TRBJ2-5 | - | TRBV6-5 | - | TGTGCCAGCAGTTCCCGTATGAGGGCCGGGTACCAAGAGACCCAGTACTTC | CASSSRMRAGYQETQYF
TRBJ2-5 | few | TRBV24-1 | TRBD2 | TGTGCCACCAGTGATGGCGGGAGCCAGACCCAGTACTTC | CATSDGGSQTQYF
TRBJ2-7 | few | TRBV20-1 | TRBD2 | TGCAGTGCTAGTCTTATCCTAGCGGGAACCTACGAGCAGTACTTC | CSASLILAGTYEQYF
TRBJ2-5 | - | TRBV7-9 | - | TGTGCCAGCAGCTTAGTCTTCCGCGGTGGGCTAGAGACCCAGTACTTC | CASSLVFRGGLETQYF
TRBJ2-7 | few | TRBV28 | - | TGTGCCAGCTTTTCGTTGGGACACCACTACGAGCAGTACTTC | CASFSLGHHYEQYF
TRBJ2-1 | once | TRBV7-6 | - | TGTGCCAGCAGCCCGCAGCTTACAGACAATGAGCAGTTCTTC | CASSPQLTDNEQFF
TRBJ2-5 | few | TRBV27 | TRBD2 | TGTGCCAGCAGTCCTATCCCCGGACTAGCGGGAGAAGAGACCCAGTACTTC | CASSPIPGLAGEETQYF
TRBJ2-7 | - | TRBV20-1 | - | TGCAGTGCTAGTACGGCCCTAACAAACGAGCAGTACTTC | CSASTALTNEQYF
TRBJ1-4 | - | TRBV6-5 | - | TGTGCCAGCAGTTACCAGGACCCTAATGAAAAACTGTTTTTT | CASSYQDPNEKLFF
TRBJ2-4 | few | TRBV29-1 | TRBD1 | TGCAGCGTTGAATTGGGACAGAAAAACATTCAGTACTTC | CSVELGQKNIQYF
TRBJ1-1 | - | TRBV20-1 | - | TGCAGTGCTAGAGTTGTGGGGGGGAACACTGAAGCTTTCTTT | CSARVVGGNTEAFF
TRBJ2-5 | few | TRBV15 | - | TGTGCCACCAGCAGAGCAAGAGGGGAGGAGACCCAGTACTTC | CATSRARGEETQYF
TRBJ2-3 | few | TRBV6-5 | - | TGTGCCAGCAGTAAACCTGGTGTCGATACGCAGTATTTT | CASSKPGVDTQYF
TRBJ2-1 | many | TRBV7-6 | - | TGTGCCAGCAGCCCCCACGGGACCGAGCAGTTCTTC | CASSPHGTEQFF
TRBJ2-5 | few | TRBV28 | - | TGTGCCAGCAGTTTGGGGCCAGCACAAGAGACCCAGTACTTC | CASSLGPAQETQYF
TRBJ2-6 | - | TRBV6-6 | - | TGTGCCACGGGACCCGAATGGTCTGGGGCCAACGTCCTGACTTTC | CATGPEWSGANVLTF
TRBJ2-2 | many | TRBV28 | TRBD1 | TGTGCCAGCAGGCTGACAGGGGGCACCGGGGAGCTGTTTTTT | CASRLTGGTGELFF
TRBJ1-1 | few | TRBV27 | - | TGTGCCAGCAGTTTAACGCGGGACACTGAAGCTTTCTTT | CASSLTRDTEAFF
TRBJ2-2 | few | TRBV7-9 | - | TGTGCCAGCAGCTTACAGCGTGGGCCCGGGGAGCTGTTTTTT | CASSLQRGPGELFF
TRBJ1-2 | few | TRBV20-1 | - | TGCAGTGCTAGGGGGCAGGCCCTAGGCTATGGCTACACCTTC | CSARGQALGYGYTF
TRBJ2-5 | - | TRBV12-3/TRBV12-4 | - | TGTGCCGGCAGTTTGAGGGTCAGAGCCTCGGAGACCCAGTACTTC | CAGSLRVRASETQYF
TRBJ1-1 | few | TRBV29-1 | TRBD1 | TGCAGCGTGAGCAGGTCAGGGGGCGCGGCCACGCGCCGGAGCACTGAAGCTTTCTTT | CSVSRSGGAATRRSTEAFF
TRBJ1-4 | few | TRBV4-1 | - | TGCGCCAGCAGCCCTCCCCACAGGCAGGTTGAAAAACTGTTTTTT | CASSPPHRQVEKLFF
TRBJ2-7 | - | TRBV6-1 | TRBD2 | TGTGCCAGCAGTCTTATCGTCGGGAGGTTCCTCTACGAGCAGTACTTC | CASSLIVGRFLYEQYF
TRBJ1-1 | - | TRBV20-1 | TRBD1 | TGCTGTGCTATGACAGGGAGTAACACTGAAGCTTTCTTT | CCAMTGSNTEAFF
TRBJ2-1 | few | TRBV6-1 | TRBD2 | TGTGCCAGCAGTGAATTTCTAGCGGACCCATACAATGAGCAGTTCTTC | CASSEFLADPYNEQFF
TRBJ2-5 | few | TRBV6-5 | TRBD1 | TGTGCCAGCACCAAGACAGGGCGACAAGAGACCCAGTACTTC | CASTKTGRQETQYF
TRBJ2-3 | few | TRBV5-1 | - | TGCGCCAGCAGCTTGGAGGCTTCCACCACAGATACGCAGTATTTT | CASSLEASTTDTQYF